This record covers a single T cell receptor beta chain. Its antigen is as yet unknown. TCRdb keeps only in-frame clones here, not all; method: immunoSEQ multiplex PCR. Of about 81,000 clones in the sample, approximately 89% are singletons; the top ten hold approximately 0.3%. The sample comes from a study of graft-versus-host responses after intestinal transplantation. V lost 1 base, J lost 4 bases, and 11 bases lay in between. Germline V lookup: CDR1 SGHRS, CDR2 YFSETQ. The CDR3 extends over 14 amino acids. Findings of the study overall: Those patients showing graft-donor T cell macrochimerism displayed high graft-versus-host to host-versus-graft clonal ratios in allografts.

Sequencing was performed on unstimulated CD4+ T cells sorted from spleen or lymph node cells, taken before transplant. The chain joins TRBV5-1 to TRBJ1-2; D call uncertain. The clonotype was recovered from a human donor who was the organ donor for an intestinal transplant. CDR3 sequence reads: CASSLNTPSYGYTF. CDR3 DNA sequence: TGCGCCAGCAGCTTGAACACCCCTTCCTATGGCTACACCTTC.